What follows is one T cell receptor (beta chain) and its context. The data were taken from a study of blood T cell repertoires in COVID-19. Study overall: The United States, Italy and Spain were the sources of the acute and convalescent COVID-19 samples. Nucleic acid was either cDNA or gDNA, and it came from T cells, B-cell-depleted T cells, or PBMCs.

V was cut by 4 bases and J by 4 bases, with 13 bases left in between. Looked up from germline, CDR1 is SQVTM and CDR2 is ANQGSEA. The CDR3 runs 13 residues. Authors' data handling: Reference gene primers were amplified, and this amplification served to estimate nucleated cell counts. Profiled with immunoSEQ multiplex PCR; TCRdb holds only in-frame clones, not every one. Clone size and the V and J calls come from that table; the DNA yielded D and trimming. The sample holds roughly 73,000 clones, roughly 90% seen once. The source material was peripheral blood. The chain combines TRBV29-1 with TRBJ1-2; perhaps TRBD1 as D (6 bases). The source of this sequence is a man aged 45 to 65 with acute or convalescent COVID-19. This chain's CDR3 is CSVAQGQPYGYTF. As DNA, the CDR3 is TGCAGCGTTGCACAGGGCCAGCCCTATGGCTACACCTTC. Looking up the rest from reference TRBV29-1 and TRBJ1-2 gives the full variable domain: SAVISQKPSRDICQRGTSLTIQCQVDSQVTMMFWYRQQPGQSLTLIATANQGSEATYESGFVIDKFPISRPNLTFSTLTVSNMSPEDSSIYLCSVAQGQPYGYTFGSGTRLTVV.